This T cell receptor beta chain was observed in a study of cytomegalovirus exposure and HLA in healthy donors. The PCR had 60 Vbeta and 13 Jbeta primers. Authors' analysis steps: An analysis that came later counted some 81 million unique TCR beta chains, approximately 10 million shared. TCRdb's table, derived via immunoSEQ multiplex PCR, lists solely in-frame clones and lacks some. V and J calls and clone size are as listed in that table; D and trimming were resolved from the DNA. The profile shows roughly 100,000 clones, about 70% of them singletons. General study results and limits: Per a later analysis, HLA-associated TCR beta chains showed more clonal expansion than other, equally common TCR beta chains. Indistinguishability led to the exclusion of some V segments, TRBV6-2 and TRBV6-3 included. In terms of immune exposure information, only CMV serostatus was available.

On this clone itself: Its antigen is not known.

The CDR3 totals 14 residues. Trimming removed 3 bases from V and 4 bases from J; junction bases left unmatched: 1. Germline assignment: CDR1 SGHDT and CDR2 YYEEEE. Sequenced input: PBMCs. This sequence was found in a boy younger than 18 in good health and CMV-seronegative. The J gene is TRBJ2-7, the V gene TRBV5-6, with 13 bases identical to TRBD2. In nucleotides, the CDR3 is TGTGCCAGCAGCTCGGGACTAGCGGGGTACGAGCAGTACTTC. Its translation: CASSSGLAGYEQYF.